These T cell receptor beta chains were read from a single sample in a study of shared clonotypes between healthy human individuals. Here immunoSEQ multiplex PCR was the method, and the copy in TCRdb shows in-frame clones only, minus some. The sample lists 2 million to 2.5 million clones; about 95% were seen once. The specimen was naive CD8+ T cells sorted from blood. Every receptor here comes from a young man in good health. Each CDR3 is given with its conserved first and last residue. Fields, in order: V gene, CDR3 protein.

TRBV2,CASSEEGGYEQYF
TRBV13,CASSLVTGENYGYTF
TRBV5-1,CASTSGYEQYF
TRBV30,CAWSVEHNSPLHF
TRBV19,CASSIEAQDYGYTF
TRBV7-9,CASSSTTGGFWEQYF
TRBV18,CASSPTGAYYNEQFF
TRBV4-1,CASSQDMEVYEQYF
TRBV6-5,CASSYNGDSYNEQFF
TRBV4-1,CASSQVIGTGNGYTF
TRBV9,CASSATVGGGVQETQYF
TRBV27,CASSVTGGPYNSPLHF
TRBV5-1,CASSLELAGETQYF
TRBV4-2,CASSPPVINSYNEQFF
TRBV10-2,CASSDEAGTEAFF
TRBV4-3,CASSHQWGGTYEQYF
TRBV29-1,CSVETRTSGNTGELFF
TRBV27,CASSLMVGQGRLNTEAFF
TRBV7-3,CASSRYNRVTEAFF
TRBV7-9,CASSLDVGSNQPQHF
TRBV7-9,CASSSLAGGQETQYF
TRBV6-5,CASSYGGQPYGYTF
TRBV6-5,CASSYAALDTQYF
TRBV5-6,CASSLGTAVHEQYF
TRBV12-5,CASGLSDNTEAFF
TRBV5-4,CASSEEMGRDTQYF
TRBV27,CASSFGREGYEQYF
TRBV19,CASSIVFGSYEQYF
TRBV7-2,CASSLGGLLAQHF
TRBV7-9,CASSAPDRGISYNEQFF
TRBV13,CASSLALAGSTDTQYF
TRBV5-5,CASSLAPRLYEQYF
TRBV28,CASSFTEGLGGYTF
TRBV7-2,CASSFDLYGYTF
TRBV7-9,CASSTGGAREKLFF
TRBV28,CASSQGNVKAFF
TRBV11-2,CASSLDSYGGAYNEQFF
TRBV10-3,CAIRDRSTDTQYF
TRBV27,CASSLSVAGGVADTQYF
TRBV6-5,CASSYGRIGNYEQYF
TRBV5-4,CASSQLTNTEAFF
TRBV5-6,CASSLGTQETQYF
TRBV29-1,CSVLTGALYEQYF
TRBV11-3,CASSTGHSYEQYF
TRBV6-5,CASSPNSGTQETQYF
TRBV7-9,CASSPDAVLNTEAFF
TRBV5-4,CASSLETGPRGTDTQYF
TRBV5-6,CASSWGDRPYEQYF